These T cell receptor beta chains were read from a single sample in a study of cytomegalovirus exposure and HLA in healthy donors. TCRdb's table, derived via immunoSEQ multiplex PCR, lists solely in-frame clones and lacks some. The data hold 150,000 to 200,000 clones, with approximately 80% observed a single time. Sequencing input: PBMCs. The receptor set was obtained from a man aged 50 or older in good health and CMV-seropositive. Each CDR3 is given with its conserved first and last residue. The D gene is left open where the match is weak. For some rows the clone size is stated as once, few or many, or as a class when expanded; others skip it.

TRBV5-5	NA	TRBJ2-7	NA	CASSLVLRGEQYF	TGTGCCAGCAGTTTGGTCCTACGTGGCGAGCAGTACTTC
TRBV2	NA	TRBJ2-1	NA	CATLLRNEQFF	TGTGCCACCCTCTTGAGGAATGAGCAGTTCTTC
TRBV27	TRBD2	TRBJ2-5	NA	CASSPGLAGSPTFETQYF	TGTGCCAGCAGTCCCGGACTAGCGGGATCTCCGACATTTGAGACCCAGTACTTC
TRBV7-9	NA	TRBJ2-1	NA	CASSVAPGGNEQFF	TGTGCCAGCAGCGTAGCACCGGGCGGGAATGAGCAGTTCTTC
TRBV19	NA	TRBJ2-2	NA	CASSQRGNTGELFF	TGTGCCAGTAGTCAACGGGGTAACACCGGGGAGCTGTTTTTT
TRBV9	TRBD2	TRBJ2-5	NA	CASSAGGLAGGAQETQYF	TGTGCCAGCAGCGCGGGGGGGTTAGCGGGAGGGGCCCAAGAGACCCAGTACTTC
TRBV6-1	NA	TRBJ1-2	once	CASSEGRQFYGYTF	TGTGCCAGCAGTGAAGGGAGACAGTTCTATGGCTACACCTTC
TRBV5-1	TRBD1	TRBJ2-7	NA	CASSLGTGLTYEQYF	TGCGCCAGCAGCCTGGGGACAGGACTCACCTACGAGCAGTACTTC
TRBV18	TRBD1	TRBJ2-1	NA	CASSKPGQGPYNEQFF	TGTGCCAGCTCAAAACCGGGACAGGGGCCCTACAATGAGCAGTTCTTC
TRBV2	NA	TRBJ2-3	NA	CASSGRGAPDTQYF	TGTGCCAGCAGTGGTCGGGGGGCCCCAGATACGCAGTATTTT
TRBV29-1	NA	TRBJ1-2	NA	CSVWLAGLDGYTF	TGCAGCGTTTGGCTGGCAGGGCTGGATGGCTACACCTTC
TRBV2	TRBD2	TRBJ2-2	once	CAGLAGTNTGELFF	TGTGCCGGACTAGCGGGGACGAACACCGGGGAGCTGTTTTTT
TRBV5-4	NA	TRBJ1-1	NA	CASSQRAGEIGTEAFF	TGTGCCAGCAGCCAACGGGCAGGGGAAATTGGGACTGAAGCTTTCTTT
TRBV5-5	TRBD1	TRBJ2-1	NA	CASSLEGTGASKQFF	TGTGCCAGCAGCTTGGAGGGGACAGGGGCCTCTAAGCAGTTCTTC
TRBV7-3	TRBD1	TRBJ1-4	NA	CAIGYRGRATNEKLFF	TGTGCCATCGGCTACAGGGGGCGGGCAACTAATGAAAAACTGTTTTTT
TRBV2	TRBD2	TRBJ2-2	NA	CASSPTGTRGTGELFF	TGTGCCAGCAGTCCTACCGGGACTAGGGGGACCGGGGAGCTGTTTTTT
TRBV9	NA	TRBJ2-3	NA	CASSVLTPRSRDTQYF	TGTGCCAGCAGCGTATTAACCCCCCGGTCCCGAGATACGCAGTATTTT
TRBV5-6	NA	TRBJ2-1	NA	CASSLGGRSYNEQFF	TGTGCCAGCAGCTTGGGAGGGCGCTCCTACAATGAGCAGTTCTTC
TRBV19	TRBD2	TRBJ2-6	NA	CASSIWGGPNSGANVLTF	TGTGCCAGTAGTATTTGGGGGGGTCCCAACTCTGGGGCCAACGTCCTGACTTTC
TRBV19	TRBD1	TRBJ1-4	NA	CATRPGTGGEKLFF	TGTGCCACGCGACCGGGGACAGGGGGTGAAAAACTGTTTTTT
TRBV28	NA	TRBJ1-5	NA	CASSFGRSNQPQHF	TGTGCCAGCAGTTTTGGCAGGAGCAATCAGCCCCAGCATTTT
TRBV7-9	TRBD2	TRBJ2-5	NA	CASSLLGGNGTQYF	TGTGCCAGCAGCTTATTGGGGGGGAACGGGACCCAGTACTTC
TRBV5-4	NA	TRBJ1-1	NA	CASSSSDTGFPFKAFF	TGTGCCAGCAGCTCCTCCGATACAGGGTTCCCCTTTAAAGCTTTCTTT
TRBV5-1	NA	TRBJ1-1	NA	CASSPSEGGMNTEAFF	TGCGCCAGCAGTCCATCAGAGGGGGGGATGAACACTGAAGCTTTCTTT